This passage covers 29 T cell receptor beta chains from one sample sequenced in a study of cytomegalovirus exposure and HLA in healthy donors. The PCR had 60 Vbeta and 13 Jbeta primers. Produced via immunoSEQ multiplex PCR; TCRdb's table is partial and in-frame only. The sample holds fewer than 150,000 clones, around 75% seen once. Specimen: PBMCs. All receptors come from a man aged 35-49 years in good health and CMV-seronegative.

The rearrangement links TRBV10-3 to TRBJ2-7; D is perhaps TRBD2 (6 bases). The CDR3 has 14 residues. Germline-derived CDR1 and CDR2 are ENHRY and SYGVKD. Trimming left V 7 bases short and J 0 bases short, with 13 bases between. DNA for the CDR3: TGTGCCATCACTTCGGGGGACCTCTCCTACGAGCAGTACTTC. It yields the protein CAITSGDLSYEQYF.

The chain employs TRBV7-9 and TRBJ1-2; possible D gene TRBD1, 6 bases. Trimming removed 3 bases at V and 2 bases at J, with 13 bases between. The CDR3 consists of 15 residues. Germline V gene data show CDR1 as SEHNR and CDR2 as FQNEAQ (reference sequence). The CDR3, as DNA: TGTGCCAGCAGCTTTGGGACACGCGAGAACTATGGCTACACCTTC. It is translated as CASSFGTRENYGYTF.

In its sample, this clone was seen once. The V and J genes are TRBV2 and TRBJ2-7; TRBD1 agrees at 10 bases. The length of the CDR3 is 12 residues. Per the germline V gene, CDR1 is SNHLY and CDR2 is FYNNEI. The V and J ends lost 11 bases and 4 bases, in that order; junction bases with no gene match: 5. CDR3 protein: CAGRDRGYEQYF. The DNA for the CDR3 is TGTGCCGGCCGGGACAGGGGTTACGAGCAGTACTTC.

The chain joins TRBV28 to TRBJ1-3; D is unresolved. In germline, CDR1 is MDHEN, CDR2 SYDVKM. The CDR3 spans 15 residues. V lost 1 base and J 2 bases, leaving 9 bases between the germline ends. CDR3 sequence reads: CASSLFAPAGNTIYF. DNA of the CDR3: TGTGCCAGCAGTTTATTCGCGCCGGCTGGAAACACCATATATTTT. Full variable domain (remainder filled in from reference TRBV28 and TRBJ1-3): DVKVTQSSRYLVKRTGEKVFLECVQDMDHENMFWYRQDPGLGLRLIYFSYDVKMKEKGDIPEGYSVSREKKERFSLILESASTNQTSMYLCASSLFAPAGNTIYFGEGSWLTVV.

This clone was counted a single time. The chain employs TRBV27 and TRBJ1-1, with 7 bases identical to TRBD1. V gave up 5 bases and J gave up 10 bases; unmatched junction bases: 10. Per the germline V gene, CDR1 is MNHEY and CDR2 is SMNVEV (reference sequence). The CDR3 spans 13 residues. CDR3: CASSLTGVLGAFF. For the CDR3, the DNA is TGTGCCAGCAGTCTAACAGGGGTGTTAGGAGCTTTCTTT.

This clone was picked up one time. The chain combines TRBV10-3 with TRBJ2-7, with D possibly TRBD1 on 6 matching bases. Germline V CDR1 and CDR2: ENHRY, SYGVKD. This CDR3 has 14 amino acids. V shed 7 bases and J shed 2 bases, with 15 bases lying between them. The CDR3 reads CAITPGHNPYEQYF. Written as DNA, the CDR3 is TGTGCCATCACCCCGGGACATAACCCCTACGAGCAGTACTTC.

The chain is built from TRBV28 and TRBJ1-2; D gene ambiguous. The CDR3 covers 14 residues. Germline CDR1 and CDR2: MDHEN and SYDVKM. Trimming took 5 bases from V and 7 from J, leaving 17 bases between them. The CDR3 here is CASSPGELPAGYTF. The CDR3 DNA follows: TGTGCCAGCAGTCCTGGGGAGCTACCAGCTGGCTACACCTTC.

This chain joins TRBV10-3 and TRBJ1-4, with TRBD1 identical over 7 bases. Germline CDR1 is ENHRY and CDR2 is SYGVKD. This CDR3 has 13 amino acids. The V gene end was trimmed by 0 bases and the J gene end by 13 bases; junction bases not matched to a gene: 5. The CDR3 bases are TGTGCCATCAGTGAGTCAGAGGGGGCAACACTGTTTTTT. It codes for CAISESEGATLFF.

The J gene is TRBJ1-2, the V gene TRBV6-5; D remains unclear. The germline V gene has CDR1 MNHEY and CDR2 SVGAGI. This CDR3 has 13 amino acids. V lost 6 bases and J 2 bases, leaving 10 bases between the germline ends. CDR3 residues: CASSPDGNYGYTF. CDR3 DNA: TGTGCCAGCAGCCCCGACGGGAACTATGGCTACACCTTC.

The chain uses TRBV4-2 and TRBJ2-7; tentatively, D is TRBD2 (5 bases). The ends were cut back, 1 base at V and 0 bases at J, with 10 bases in the middle. The CDR3 loop spans 15 amino acids. The germline CDR1 and CDR2 sequences are LGHNA and YNFKEQ. CDR3 residues: CASSQVSGISYEQYF. The CDR3 coding sequence is TGTGCCAGCAGCCAAGTGTCGGGAATCTCCTACGAGCAGTACTTC.

As to this clone: Other DNA sequences in the sample encode the same CDR3. V is TRBV9 and J is TRBJ2-3; 7 nucleotides align to TRBD2. The V gene end was trimmed by 0 bases and the J gene end by 3 bases; junction bases not matched to a gene: 4. Per germline, CDR1 SGDLS and CDR2 YYNGEE. CDR3 size: 15 residues. CDR3: CASSVAPGGTDTQYF. CDR3 in DNA: TGTGCCAGCAGCGTAGCCCCCGGGGGGACAGATACGCAGTATTTT.

The rearrangement uses TRBV7-2 and TRBJ2-1, with 7 positions matching TRBD2. CDR3 length equals 12 residues. The germline gives CDR1 SGHTA, CDR2 FQGNSA. Unmatched junction bases numbered 5, after V lost 1 base and J lost 14 bases. Here the CDR3 DNA reads TGTGCCAGCAGCTTAGAGCGGGGCTCCGAGTTCTTC. Translating gives CASSLERGSEFF.

The CDR3 reads CASRWRGGWETQYF. CDR3 sequence (DNA): TGTGCCAGCAGATGGAGGGGGGGCTGGGAGACCCAGTACTTC. The chain employs TRBV28 and TRBJ2-5; tentative D call: TRBD2 (7 bases). The CDR3 has 14 residues. The germline V gene has CDR1 MDHEN and CDR2 SYDVKM. V was pared by 6 bases and J by 5 bases, with 16 bases between.

The genes are TRBV5-6 and TRBJ2-1; 8 nucleotides align to TRBD1. CDR1 and CDR2 (germline): SGHDT, YYEEEE. The J segment lost 3 bases and the V segment lost 4 bases, leaving 9 bases of the junction unmatched. The CDR3 is 16 residues long. For the CDR3, the DNA is TGTGCCAGCAGCACCTACCCGGACAGGGTCTACAATGAGCAGTTCTTC. This translates into CASSTYPDRVYNEQFF.

The V gene is TRBV19, the J gene TRBJ2-1, with D possibly matching TRBD1 (6 bases). Germline lookup yields CDR1 LNHDA and CDR2 SQIVND (reference sequence). Trimming removed 10 bases from V and 6 bases from J, with 25 bases in between. This CDR3 spans 16 amino acids. CDR3: CATLPHSGGNSNEQFF. The CDR3 nucleotides are TGTGCCACCCTACCCCACAGTGGGGGCAACAGCAATGAGCAGTTCTTC.

The chain has TRBV28 and TRBJ2-3; D is unclear. This CDR3 comprises 13 residues. The germline V and J ends were trimmed by 5 bases and 4 bases, with 10 bases remaining between them. Germline V CDR1 and CDR2: MDHEN, SYDVKM. CDR3 in DNA: TGTGCCAGCAGTCGGAGACTGGCAGATACGCAGTATTTT. Translated, it gives CASSRRLADTQYF.

V gene TRBV19 combines with J gene TRBJ1-1; TRBD1 agrees at 7 bases. The CDR3 has 13 residues. The ends lost 5 bases at V and 4 bases at J; junction bases unmatched: 4. The germline V gene has CDR1 LNHDA and CDR2 SQIVND (reference sequence). This CDR3 is CASSRDRATEAFF. The CDR3 bases are TGTGCCAGTAGTCGAGACAGGGCCACTGAAGCTTTCTTT.

V gene TRBV18 combines with J gene TRBJ2-3, with D perhaps TRBD1 (5 bases). Germline V gene data show CDR1 as KGHSH and CDR2 as LQKENI. Trimming stripped 4 bases from V and 6 bases from J, with 11 bases between. The CDR3 spans 13 residues. CDR3 DNA: TGTGCCAGCTCACGGACAAATGGGGATACGCAGTATTTT. It encodes CASSRTNGDTQYF.

The chain is built from TRBV27 and TRBJ2-5; 9 positions agree with TRBD1. The V gene's germline CDR1 is MNHEY and CDR2 SMNVEV (reference sequence). This CDR3 is 17 amino acids long. V was clipped by 4 bases and J by 5 bases; unmatched bases: 14. CDR3 amino acids: CASSSYLRQGVMETQYF. As DNA, the CDR3 is TGTGCCAGCAGTTCCTACCTCCGACAGGGGGTTATGGAGACCCAGTACTTC.

The chain combines TRBV5-6 with TRBJ1-5; TRBD1 matches 8 bases. The CDR3 has 13 amino acids. The germline gives CDR1 SGHDT, CDR2 YYEEEE. The V gene end was trimmed by 2 bases and the J gene end by 5 bases; junction bases not matched to a gene: 0. The CDR3 sequence is CASSLQGDQPQHF. Written as DNA, the CDR3 is TGTGCCAGCAGCTTACAGGGGGATCAGCCCCAGCATTTT.

The chain is built from TRBV10-3 and TRBJ1-2, with D possibly matching TRBD1 (6 bases). This CDR3 has 17 residues. CDR1 and CDR2 from the germline V gene are ENHRY and SYGVKD. Trimming cost V 8 bases and J 2 bases, with 24 bases left between them. DNA for the CDR3: TGTGCCATCCAATCGGGGGGCCATAATGGCGTGAACTATGGCTACACCTTC. This encodes CAIQSGGHNGVNYGYTF.

The rearrangement uses TRBV6-1 and TRBJ1-2; D unclear. CDR3 length: 15 residues. CDR1 MNHNS and CDR2 SASEGT come from the germline V gene. V dropped 0 bases and J dropped 4 bases, with 12 bases sitting between them. The CDR3 reads CASSEARGSPYGYTF. CDR3 in DNA: TGTGCCAGCAGTGAAGCCCGAGGCAGCCCCTATGGCTACACCTTC.

This rearrangement joins TRBV7-9 to TRBJ1-2, with a tentative D call TRBD1 (5 bases). The germline gives CDR1 SEHNR, CDR2 FQNEAQ (reference sequence). Trimming took 5 bases from V and 0 from J, leaving 10 bases between them. The CDR3 length is 14 residues. The CDR3 nucleotides read TGTGCCAGCAGCGGAGGGGTAGCTAACTATGGCTACACCTTC. Amino acids: CASSGGVANYGYTF.

The chain recombines TRBV7-9 with TRBJ2-1, with TRBD1 matching over 7 bases. J gave up 2 bases and V 4 bases, and 5 bases lay outside the gene matches. Germline values: CDR1 SEHNR, CDR2 FQNEAQ (reference sequence). The CDR3 has 15 residues. This chain's CDR3 is CASSSTQGAYNEQFF. The CDR3 DNA follows: TGTGCCAGCAGCTCGACCCAGGGGGCCTACAATGAGCAGTTCTTC.

This sequence joins TRBV28 and TRBJ2-1, with TRBD2 matching 12 bases. Trimming removed 4 bases from V and 15 bases from J; junction bases left unmatched: 4. The CDR3 is 12 residues long. Germline V gene lookup returns CDR1 MDHEN and CDR2 SYDVKM. The CDR3 protein is CASSWTSGTWFF. CDR3 sequence (DNA): TGTGCCAGCAGTTGGACTAGCGGGACGTGGTTCTTC.

The CDR3: CASSLGTSNEKLFF. CDR3 bases: TGCGCCAGCAGCCTCGGGACAAGTAATGAAAAACTGTTTTTT. This chain links TRBV5-1 with TRBJ1-4; D may be TRBD1 (6 bases). This CDR3 has 14 residues. Trimming stripped 4 bases from V and 4 bases from J, with 11 bases between. Germline-derived CDR1 and CDR2 are SGHRS and YFSETQ.

The rearrangement links TRBV5-6 to TRBJ2-1; 13 bases fit TRBD2. Per germline, CDR1 SGHDT and CDR2 YYEEEE. The CDR3 covers 12 residues. Trimming at V came to 4 bases and at J to 14 bases, leaving 3 bases not matched to a gene. The CDR3 region has the DNA TGTGCCAGCAGCCCCGGACTAGCGGGGGAGTTCTTC. It codes for CASSPGLAGEFF.

V and J are TRBV6-5 and TRBJ1-5; D remains unclear. CDR1 is MNHEY, CDR2 SVGAGI, per germline. CDR3 length: 14 residues. V was shortened by 0 bases and J by 6 bases, with 9 bases between the two germline ends. In DNA form, the CDR3 reads TGTGCCAGCAGTTACTCGATCGGAGGTCAGCCCCAGCATTTT. It encodes CASSYSIGGQPQHF.

J is TRBJ2-1 and V is TRBV25-1; D might be TRBD2 (6 bases). V lost 4 bases and J lost 2, with 9 bases in between. CDR3 length equals 14 residues. The V gene's germline CDR1 is MGHDK and CDR2 SYGVNS. The CDR3 DNA is TGTGCCAGCAGTGCGAGCGGGCCCTACAATGAGCAGTTCTTC. Residues: CASSASGPYNEQFF.